This T cell receptor beta chain was found in a study of early T cells in non-severe SARS-CoV-2 infection. Overall study context: Chains stayed unpaired after sequencing of bulk RNA from unsorted whole blood.

General study results and limits: Lookups in VDJdb leaned toward anti-spike CD8 responses and missed private and CD4 specificities.

This clonotype came up a few times. Its specificity is unknown. Individual cDNA molecules each received unique molecular identifiers attached to them. TCRdb analysed the 5' RACE reads with MiXCR anew, one entry per CDR3 protein. The sample comprises tens of thousands of distinct CDR3 sequences, 11% of which are singletons, and around 4% rests with the top ten. Germline CDR1 reads MNHNY; CDR2 reads SVGAGI (reference sequence). The CDR3 sequence is 14 residues long. J gave up 4 bases and V 5 bases, and 3 bases lay outside the gene matches. Sequenced: whole blood. The origin of this receptor is an adult who was a healthcare worker with PCR-confirmed SARS-CoV-2 infection or an uninfected control (not recorded which). The V call is TRBV6-6, the J call TRBJ2-5; 11 bases agree with TRBD1. CDR3 in DNA: TGTGCCAGCAGTACGGGACAGGGGGTAGAGACCCAGTACTTC. Translating gives CASSTGQGVETQYF.